Listed here are 18 T cell receptor beta chains from one sample, sequenced in a study of Graves' ophthalmopathy and Graves' hyperthyroidism. Amplifying from RNA transcripts, the study obtained TCR beta CDR3 regions. Amplification began with first-round RT-PCR using HTBI primers, then second-round multiplex PCR was performed. MiXCR, run by TCRdb on the multiplex PCR reads, gives a single entry per CDR3 protein. This sample has 740,000 or so distinct CDR3 sequences; 35% to 50% occur once, and the top ten carry approximately 43%. Sequencing was done on a sample of peripheral blood. Receptors were obtained from an adult man with Graves' ophthalmopathy.

The table lists this clonotype with many counts. The chain carries TRBV11-2 and TRBJ1-1, with a tentative D call TRBD1 (6 bases). The germline V gene has CDR1 SGHAT and CDR2 FQNNGV. This CDR3 is 13 amino acids long. Trimming took 6 bases from V and 4 from J, leaving 12 bases between them. The DNA of the CDR3 is TGTGCCAGCAGTTACAGGGTTGGCACTGAAGCTTTCTTT. Translation gives CASSYRVGTEAFF.

This chain connects TRBV7-2 to TRBJ1-6; TRBD1 aligns across 8 bases. The CDR3 is made up of 15 amino acids. The V gene's germline CDR1 is SGHTA and CDR2 FQGNSA. Germline trimming cut 3 bases from V and 8 bases from J; bases unmatched to any gene: 6. CDR3: CASSLVDRGDSPLHF. CDR3 in DNA: TGTGCCAGCAGCTTGGTAGACAGGGGTGATTCACCCCTCCACTTT.

The chain links TRBV9 to TRBJ2-7; 9 bases map to TRBD1. The CDR3 runs to 13 residues. The ends lost 5 bases at V and 7 bases at J; junction bases unmatched: 7. Germline V gene sequence: CDR1 SGDLS, CDR2 YYNGEE. CDR3 sequence: CASRTGTGSEQYF. CDR3 bases: TGTGCCAGCAGGACCGGGACAGGGAGTGAGCAGTACTTC.

This clonotype was observed once. Since the CDR3 does not end with the conserved phenylalanine or tryptophan, this likely comes from a read error. The rearrangement joins TRBV20-1 to TRBJ1-6, with TRBD1 matching 10 bases. Trimming cost V 2 bases and J 9 bases; bases outside gene matches: 4. This CDR3 has 14 residues. The germline V gene encodes CDR1 DFQATT and CDR2 SNEGSKA (reference sequence). CDR3 sequence (DNA): TGCAGTGCTAGAAAGACAGGGGGCATTTCACCCCTCCACCTT. Protein sequence: CSARKTGGISPLHL.

This clonotype was found a few times. The J gene is TRBJ2-7, the V gene TRBV20-1; 11 bases fit TRBD1. The CDR3 is made up of 12 amino acids. The V gene end was trimmed by 3 bases and the J gene end by 6 bases; junction bases not matched to a gene: 1. CDR1 DFQATT and CDR2 SNEGSKA come from the germline V gene (reference sequence). This CDR3 reads CSARDRGPEQYF. The CDR3 nucleotides read TGCAGTGCTAGGGACAGGGGGCCCGAGCAGTACTTC.

This clonotype was recorded once. Its ends do not fully match the called genes, so a read error is possible. This chain joins TRBV29-1 and TRBJ2-5; no reliable D call. Germline CDR1 is SQVTM and CDR2 is ANQGSEA. This CDR3 comprises 13 residues. DNA for the CDR3: TGCAGCGATGAAGGCCCGACCCAAAAGACCCAGTACTTC. Translated: CSDEGPTQKTQYF.

This clonotype was recorded at least ten times. This chain connects TRBV7-9 to TRBJ2-7; D not resolved. CDR3 length: 14 residues. In germline, CDR1 is SEHNR, CDR2 FQNEAQ (reference sequence). V shed 1 base and J shed 1 base, with 8 bases lying between them. CDR3 region: CASSLDVSSYEQYF. The CDR3 DNA reads TGTGCCAGCAGCTTAGACGTCAGTTCCTACGAGCAGTACTTC.

The V call is TRBV25-1, the J call TRBJ2-2; unclear D gene. The V and J ends lost 2 bases and 1 base respectively, with 11 bases between them. Germline assignment: CDR1 MGHDK and CDR2 SYGVNS. This CDR3 contains 16 residues. CDR3 DNA: TGTGCCAGCAGTGAAACGGGCCCAAAGAACACCGGGGAGCTGTTTTTT. It is translated as CASSETGPKNTGELFF. The full variable domain, with the rest looked up from reference TRBV25-1 and TRBJ2-2, is EADIYQTPRYLVIGTGKKITLECSQTMGHDKMYWYQQDPGMELHLIHYSYGVNSTEKGDLSSESTVSRIRTEHFPLTLESARPSHTSQYLCASSETGPKNTGELFFGEGSRLTVL.

In the case of this clonotype: One junction end does not reproduce the germline sequence, and a read error may be involved. This chain uses TRBV11-1 with TRBJ2-7; D unresolved. The germline gives CDR1 SGHAT, CDR2 FQDESV (reference sequence). The CDR3 has 14 amino acids. This CDR3 is CASSPHSGPYEQHF. DNA for the CDR3: TGTGCCAGCAGCCCTCACAGTGGACCTTACGAGCAGCACTTC.

This clonotype was counted a few times. This sequence joins TRBV4-1 and TRBJ1-5; D possibly corresponds to TRBD1 (5 bases). The CDR3 runs 16 residues. Germline CDR1 and CDR2: MGHRA and YSYEKL. V was clipped by 0 bases and J by 1 base, with 10 bases between them. DNA for the CDR3: TGCGCCAGCAGCCAAGATTTTCAGGGAAGCAATCAGCCCCAGCATTTT. Translated: CASSQDFQGSNQPQHF.

In its sample, this clonotype was seen many times. The chain combines TRBV10-3 with TRBJ1-1, with 8 bases aligning to TRBD1. Germline V gene sequence: CDR1 ENHRY, CDR2 SYGVKD. This CDR3 contains 14 residues. The V segment lost 3 bases and the J segment 3 bases; nucleotides outside the gene matches: 3. The CDR3 nucleotides are TGTGCCATCAGTGAAGGGACAGGCGACACTGAAGCTTTCTTT. Protein sequence: CAISEGTGDTEAFF.

This clonotype has a count of ten or more. The gene calls are TRBV2 and TRBJ1-4, with 9 positions matching TRBD1. CDR3 length: 15 amino acids. V dropped 3 bases and J dropped 10; count of bases not matched to a gene: 9. The germline gives CDR1 SNHLY, CDR2 FYNNEI. Written as DNA, the CDR3 is TGTGCCAGCAGTGAGTTCGGGACAGGGTCGGGAAAACTGTTTTTT. It translates to CASSEFGTGSGKLFF.

This clonotype has just a few counts. The chain links TRBV4-2 to TRBJ2-5; TRBD1 matches at 7 bases. The germline CDR1 and CDR2 sequences are LGHNA and YNFKEQ. V lost 0 bases to trimming and J lost 6 bases; unmatched junction nucleotides: 4. The CDR3 spans 14 residues. The CDR3 DNA sequence: TGTGCCAGCAGCCAAGATACCAGGGGGAAGACCCAGTACTTC. It yields the protein CASSQDTRGKTQYF.

As DNA, the CDR3 is TGTGCCAGCACCAGAACAGAGGAAGCTTTCTTT. It yields the protein CASTRTEEAFF. V is TRBV6-5 and J is TRBJ1-1; no definite D call. Germline loops: CDR1 MNHEY, CDR2 SVGAGI. The CDR3 is 11 amino acids. V lost 7 bases, J lost 8 bases, and 11 bases lay in between.

This clonotype appeared a few times. This chain links TRBV20-1 with TRBJ1-5; perhaps TRBD1 as D (5 bases). Trimming took 6 bases from V and 6 from J, leaving 18 bases between them. Germline V gives CDR1 DFQATT, CDR2 SNEGSKA (reference sequence). This CDR3 has 14 residues. The CDR3 sequence is CSAPPEGRVQPQHF. DNA of the CDR3: TGCAGTGCCCCTCCCGAGGGGAGGGTTCAGCCCCAGCATTTT.

The chain combines TRBV20-1 with TRBJ2-5, with D possibly TRBD1 on 6 matching bases. The germline gives CDR1 DFQATT, CDR2 SNEGSKA (reference sequence). CDR3 length: 14 residues. Between the trimmed V and J ends, which lost 5 bases and 3 bases, there was a span of 16 bases. The CDR3 spells CSAGGQTPKETQYF. The CDR3, as DNA: TGCAGTGCTGGAGGACAGACACCGAAAGAGACCCAGTACTTC.

This clonotype has a single count. The chain couples TRBV20-1 to TRBJ2-3; the match to TRBD2 covers 7 bases. The CDR3 is 13 residues long. The trim removed 7 bases at V and 1 base at J, leaving 5 bases unmatched. CDR1 DFQATT and CDR2 SNEGSKA come from the germline V gene (reference sequence). The CDR3 reads CSGGGEGTDTQYF. CDR3 coding DNA: TGCAGTGGCGGGGGAGAGGGCACAGATACGCAGTATTTT.

In its sample, this clonotype was seen many times. A read error may account for a junction end that differs from germline. This sequence joins TRBV2 and TRBJ1-4; weak D call: TRBD1 (6 bases). The CDR3 totals 15 residues. From germline, CDR1 is SNHLY and CDR2 FYNNEI. The CDR3 reads CASSERPQSGRQETF. CDR3 in DNA: TGTGCCAGCAGTGAACGCCCGCAGTCCGGGAGACAGGAGACGTTT.